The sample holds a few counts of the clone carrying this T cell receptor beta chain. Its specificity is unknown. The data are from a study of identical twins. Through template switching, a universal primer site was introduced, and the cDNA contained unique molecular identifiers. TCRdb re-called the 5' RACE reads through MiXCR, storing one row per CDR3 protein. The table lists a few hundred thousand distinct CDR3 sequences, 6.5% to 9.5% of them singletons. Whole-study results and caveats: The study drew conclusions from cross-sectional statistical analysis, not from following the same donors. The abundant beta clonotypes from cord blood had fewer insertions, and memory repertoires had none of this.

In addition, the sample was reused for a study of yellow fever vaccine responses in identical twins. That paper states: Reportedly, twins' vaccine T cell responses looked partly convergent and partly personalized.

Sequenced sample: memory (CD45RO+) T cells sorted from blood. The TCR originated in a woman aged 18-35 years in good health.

In DNA, the CDR3 is TGTGCCAGTACGTTAGGGCGACAGCGCCAAGAGACCCAGTACTTC. It codes for CASTLGRQRQETQYF. This chain connects TRBV6-5 to TRBJ2-5; D might be TRBD1 (5 bases). There are 15 residues in the CDR3. Germline lookup yields CDR1 MNHEY and CDR2 SVGAGI. Trimming left V 9 bases short and J 1 base short, with 18 bases between.